What follows are 30 T cell receptor beta chains derived from one specimen sequenced in a study of blood T cell repertoires in COVID-19. The repertoire was sequenced with immunoSEQ multiplex PCR; TCRdb's copy has only in-frame clones and lacks some. The sample contains roughly 62,000 clones, about 83% of which appear only once. The specimen sequenced was peripheral blood. Source of these receptors: a human donor in a cohort sampled during active COVID-19.

CDR3: CASSFNRDSAQHF. CDR3 bases: TGTGCCAGCAGCTTTAACCGGGACTCGGCCCAGCATTTT. The chain carries TRBV7-2 and TRBJ1-5, with D perhaps matching TRBD1 (5 bases). This CDR3 region has 13 residues. Germline lookup yields CDR1 SGHTA and CDR2 FQGNSA. V was clipped by 3 bases and J by 11 bases, with 14 bases between them.

This clone appeared once. V is TRBV10-1 and J is TRBJ2-1; 7 bases are shared with TRBD2. V shed 2 bases and J 6 bases; nucleotides not matched to a gene: 1. The CDR3 runs 13 residues. CDR1 is WNHNN and CDR2 is SYGVQD in the germline V gene (reference sequence). CDR3 bases: TGCGCCAGCAGTGAGGGGGGGGTCAATGAGCAGTTCTTC. This encodes CASSEGGVNEQFF.

The genes are TRBV6-5 and TRBJ1-6; TRBD1 matches at 9 bases. Germline CDR1 MNHEY, CDR2 SVGAGI. V was clipped by 8 bases and J by 7 bases; unmatched bases: 3. This CDR3 contains 13 residues. The CDR3 DNA reads as TGTGCCAGCGGGACAGGGAACAATTCACCCCTCCACTTT. Its translation: CASGTGNNSPLHF.

The rearrangement joins TRBV5-1 to TRBJ2-2, with 7 bases identical to TRBD2. Germline values: CDR1 SGHRS, CDR2 YFSETQ. The J segment lost 0 bases and the V segment lost 4 bases, leaving 6 bases of the junction unmatched. The CDR3 has 16 amino acids. The CDR3 DNA reads as TGCGCCAGCAGCCCTCTGGCGGGAGCGAACACCGGGGAGCTGTTTTTT. The encoded protein is CASSPLAGANTGELFF.

The gene calls are TRBV11-2 and TRBJ2-7; 8 nucleotides match TRBD1. The CDR3 length is 14 residues. V was clipped by 5 bases and J by 3 bases; unmatched bases: 6. Per germline, CDR1 SGHAT and CDR2 FQNNGV. The CDR3 sequence is CASSRRQGLYEQYF. The CDR3 DNA follows: TGTGCCAGCAGCCGCCGACAGGGGCTCTACGAGCAGTACTTC. The full variable domain, with the rest looked up from reference TRBV11-2 and TRBJ2-7, is EAGVAQSPRYKIIEKRQSVAFWCNPISGHATLYWYQQILGQGPKLLIQFQNNGVVDDSQLPKDRFSAERLKGVDSTLKIQPAKLEDSAVYLCASSRRQGLYEQYFGPGTRLTVT.

Here the CDR3 reads CASSPTGSGNTIYF. The DNA for the CDR3 is TGTGCCAGCAGCCCCACTGGTTCGGGAAACACCATATATTTT. The chain uses TRBV6-5 and TRBJ1-3; no reliable D call. The CDR3 runs to 14 residues. CDR1 and CDR2 (germline): MNHEY, SVGAGI. Trimming took off 6 bases at V and 4 bases at J, with 13 bases between the two ends.

CDR3 in DNA: TGTGCCATCAGTAAAGGGACTCATGCTAACTATGGCTACACCTTC. As protein: CAISKGTHANYGYTF. V is TRBV10-3 and J is TRBJ1-2; D might be TRBD1 (5 bases). The CDR3 extends over 15 amino acids. Germline-derived CDR1 and CDR2 are ENHRY and SYGVKD. Trimming took off 5 bases at V and 0 bases at J, with 13 bases between the two ends.

The count of this clone is one. V gene TRBV2 combines with J gene TRBJ1-1; the match to TRBD1 covers 9 bases. This CDR3 comprises 14 residues. The germline V gene has CDR1 SNHLY and CDR2 FYNNEI. V lost 1 base and J lost 7; bases outside the gene matches: 4. CDR3 DNA: TGTGCCAGCAGTGAAGGATGGGGACAGGGTGAAGCTTTCTTT. Its protein is CASSEGWGQGEAFF. Based on the CDR3 plus reference TRBV2 and TRBJ1-1, the full variable domain is EPEVTQTPSHQVTQMGQEVILRCVPISNHLYFYWYRQILGQKVEFLVSFYNNEISEKSEIFDDQFSVERPDGSNFTLKIRSTKLEDSAMYFCASSEGWGQGEAFFGQGTRLTVV.

V usage is TRBV19 and J usage is TRBJ2-1; 11 bases map to TRBD2. The CDR3 has 16 residues. Germline CDR1 LNHDA, CDR2 SQIVND (reference sequence). V was pared by 4 bases and J by 8 bases, with 10 bases of the junction left unmatched. CDR3 in amino acids: CASSNPLAGVTDEQFF. Here the CDR3 DNA reads TGTGCCAGTAGTAACCCACTAGCGGGAGTGACCGATGAGCAGTTCTTC.

In its sample, this clone was seen a few times. The chain couples TRBV9 to TRBJ1-5, with D unclear. This CDR3 region has 15 residues. Deletions cut 2 bases from V and 3 bases from J, with 12 bases between. Germline CDR1 reads SGDLS; CDR2 reads YYNGEE. CDR3 residues: CASSVDGSLNQPQHF. CDR3 coding DNA: TGTGCCAGCAGCGTTGACGGGAGCCTCAATCAGCCCCAGCATTTT.

The CDR3 reads CASSSLRYEQYF. CDR3 nucleotides: TGTGCCAGCAGCTCCCTACGCTACGAGCAGTACTTC. The chain has TRBV11-2 and TRBJ2-7; no definite D call. Trimming shortened V by 4 bases and J by 3 bases, and 7 bases separated the two germline ends. The CDR3 is 12 amino acids. Germline assignment: CDR1 SGHAT and CDR2 FQNNGV.

The chain has TRBV13 and TRBJ2-7; maybe TRBD1 (6 bases). V shed 5 bases and J shed 0 bases, with 17 bases lying between them. CDR3 length equals 16 residues. CDR1 and CDR2 from the germline V gene are PRHDT and FYEKMQ (reference sequence). The chain's CDR3 is CASSKATGISSYEQYF. The CDR3 bases are TGTGCCAGCAGCAAAGCCACAGGGATCAGCTCCTACGAGCAGTACTTC.

J is TRBJ2-7 and V is TRBV2, with TRBD1 matching over 7 bases. CDR1 SNHLY and CDR2 FYNNEI come from the germline V gene. J was trimmed by 1 base and V by 6 bases; bases with no gene match: 9. The CDR3 has 15 residues. CDR3 protein: CASSRSGTVSYEQYF. The DNA of the CDR3 is TGTGCCAGCAGCCGATCCGGGACAGTATCCTACGAGCAGTACTTC.

Many counts were recorded for this clone. The rearrangement links TRBV5-1 to TRBJ2-6; D perhaps matches TRBD1 (5 bases). The germline CDR1 and CDR2 sequences are SGHRS and YFSETQ. V was pared by 3 bases and J by 0 bases, with 10 bases between. This CDR3 has 16 residues. CDR3 in DNA: TGCGCCAGCAGCTCCCGACAGCCCTCTGGGGCCAACGTCCTGACTTTC. Protein product: CASSSRQPSGANVLTF.

This chain uses TRBV11-3 with TRBJ2-3, with a possible D match to TRBD2 (5 bases). Germline lookup yields CDR1 SGHNT and CDR2 YENEEA. This CDR3 contains 15 residues. Deletions cut 5 bases from V and 2 bases from J, with 14 bases between. The CDR3 here is CASSQRPGITDTQYF. In DNA, the CDR3 is TGTGCCAGCAGCCAGAGGCCGGGGATCACAGATACGCAGTATTTT.

The V call is TRBV20-1, the J call TRBJ2-1, with D hard to call. Germline CDR1 reads DFQATT; CDR2 reads SNEGSKA (reference sequence). V lost 3 bases and J 9 bases, leaving 9 bases between the germline ends. CDR3 length equals 11 residues. This CDR3 is CSARQDSEQFF. CDR3 bases: TGCAGTGCTAGGCAGGATAGTGAGCAGTTCTTC.

The rearrangement joins TRBV11-2 to TRBJ2-7; 9 bases are a match to TRBD1. This CDR3 comprises 18 residues. Germline-derived CDR1 and CDR2 are SGHAT and FQNNGV. The junction had 20 bases not matched to a gene; V was cut back by 5 bases and J by 6 bases. CDR3 region: CASSRYPPGQGYAGEQYF. The CDR3, as DNA: TGTGCCAGCAGCCGATACCCGCCGGGACAGGGATATGCTGGCGAGCAGTACTTC.

The CDR3 DNA reads TGTGCCAGCAGCGTAGGGCAACTGAACACTGAAGCTTTCTTT. This sequence encodes CASSVGQLNTEAFF. The rearrangement uses TRBV9 and TRBJ1-1; D ambiguous. Germline V gives CDR1 SGDLS, CDR2 YYNGEE. V was pared by 0 bases and J by 0 bases, with 6 bases between. The CDR3 spans 14 residues.

This sequence joins TRBV4-1 and TRBJ1-6; D unclear. V was trimmed by 4 bases and J by 4 bases, leaving 8 bases between them. Germline-derived CDR1 and CDR2 are MGHRA and YSYEKL. The CDR3 is 14 amino acids. The CDR3 DNA reads as TGCGCCAGCAGCCTCGAGAGATATAATTCACCCCTCCACTTT. It translates to CASSLERYNSPLHF.

The V gene is TRBV6-5, the J gene TRBJ2-3; D remains unclear. Germline CDR1 reads MNHEY; CDR2 reads SVGAGI. V was cut by 10 bases and J by 4 bases, with 18 bases left in between. CDR3 size: 14 residues. The CDR3 loop is CATTLGVPPDTQYF. CDR3 DNA sequence: TGTGCCACCACCCTAGGCGTTCCCCCAGATACGCAGTATTTT.

The V and J genes are TRBV5-6 and TRBJ2-5, with 8 bases matching TRBD1. CDR3 size: 17 residues. J gave up 5 bases and V 1 base, and 13 bases lay outside the gene matches. Per the germline V gene, CDR1 is SGHDT and CDR2 is YYEEEE. CDR3 region: CASSLSRSAQGGETQYF. For the CDR3, the DNA is TGTGCCAGCAGCTTGTCACGAAGCGCACAGGGGGGTGAGACCCAGTACTTC. The entire variable domain, with the rest obtained from reference TRBV5-6 and TRBJ2-5, is as follows: DAGVTQSPTHLIKTRGQQVTLRCSPKSGHDTVSWYQQALGQGPQFIFQYYEEEERQRGNFPDRFSGHQFPNYSSELNVNALLLGDSALYLCASSLSRSAQGGETQYFGPGTRLLVL.

This clone was counted a single time. The gene calls are TRBV5-1 and TRBJ1-1; D is uncertain. The CDR3 runs to 14 residues. Germline loops: CDR1 SGHRS, CDR2 YFSETQ. V shed 3 bases and J shed 0 bases, with 9 bases lying between them. CDR3 nucleotides: TGCGCCAGCAGCTCGAAGAGCGTGAACACTGAAGCTTTCTTT. This translates into CASSSKSVNTEAFF.

The V call is TRBV28, the J call TRBJ1-5; maybe TRBD1 (5 bases). This CDR3 has 15 residues. Germline values: CDR1 MDHEN, CDR2 SYDVKM. The V gene lost 3 bases and the J gene lost 3 bases, with 12 bases spanning the gap. The CDR3 here is CASSFADNFNQPQHF. CDR3 in DNA: TGTGCCAGCAGTTTCGCGGACAACTTCAATCAGCCCCAGCATTTT.

This sequence joins TRBV7-9 and TRBJ2-1, with 11 bases identical to TRBD2. Germline V gene lookup returns CDR1 SEHNR and CDR2 FQNEAQ (reference sequence). V lost 6 bases, J lost 5 bases, and 15 bases stayed unmatched. The CDR3 sequence is 18 residues long. CDR3 DNA sequence: TGTGCCAGCAGTCTAATAAGAACTAGCGGGAGAGGGAACAATGAGCAGTTCTTC. The encoded protein is CASSLIRTSGRGNNEQFF.

This clone was counted between two and nine times. The chain has TRBV7-9 and TRBJ1-6, with a tentative D call TRBD1 (5 bases). V lost 1 base and J lost 7, with 8 bases in between. This CDR3 region has 14 residues. From germline, CDR1 is SEHNR and CDR2 FQNEAQ (reference sequence). The CDR3 is CASSLGGGNSPLHF. In nucleotides, the CDR3 is TGTGCCAGCAGCTTAGGGGGGGGAAATTCACCCCTCCACTTT.

The chain carries TRBV19 and TRBJ2-7, with 7 bases that match TRBD1. CDR1 is LNHDA and CDR2 is SQIVND in the germline V gene (reference sequence). V dropped 5 bases and J dropped 3; count of bases not matched to a gene: 4. The CDR3 runs 13 residues. The CDR3 loop is CASSLTGNYEQYF. Written as DNA, the CDR3 is TGTGCCAGTAGTCTGACAGGGAACTACGAGCAGTACTTC.

CDR3 in DNA: TGTGCCAGCAGCTTAGGGCTAGCGGCCAATGAGCAGTTCTTC. It translates to CASSLGLAANEQFF. The rearrangement links TRBV7-2 to TRBJ2-1; 7 bases line up with TRBD2. With 1 base clipped from V and 6 bases from J, the junction kept 3 bases outside the gene matches. CDR3 length: 14 amino acids. The germline gives CDR1 SGHTA, CDR2 FQGNSA.

V usage is TRBV19 and J usage is TRBJ1-6; 9 bases line up with TRBD1. Trimming cost V 10 bases and J 9 bases; bases outside gene matches: 13. CDR1 is LNHDA, CDR2 SQIVND, per germline (reference sequence). This CDR3 spans 15 amino acids. The CDR3 loop reads CATSDRGIWISPLHF. The CDR3 nucleotides read TGTGCCACCTCGGACAGGGGCATTTGGATTTCACCCCTCCACTTT. The full variable domain, in which reference TRBV19 and TRBJ1-6 provide the parts outside the CDR3, is DGGITQSPKYLFRKEGQNVTLSCEQNLNHDAMYWYRQDPGQGLRLIYYSQIVNDFQKGDIAEGYSVSREKKESFPLTVTSAQKNPTAFYLCATSDRGIWISPLHFGNGTRLTVT.

This clone has a handful of counts. The chain links TRBV11-2 to TRBJ1-1; tentative D call: TRBD1 (6 bases). The CDR3 contains 14 residues. Trimming took 4 bases from V and 2 from J, leaving 11 bases between them. CDR1 is SGHAT and CDR2 is FQNNGV in the germline V gene. CDR3 loop: CASSWGQANTEAFF. In DNA form, the CDR3 reads TGTGCCAGCAGCTGGGGGCAGGCTAACACTGAAGCTTTCTTT.

The V call is TRBV28, the J call TRBJ2-7; 7 bases are a match to TRBD1. V lost 4 bases and J lost 7; bases outside the gene matches: 7. This CDR3 is 13 amino acids long. CDR1 and CDR2 from the germline V gene are MDHEN and SYDVKM. CDR3: CASSSQGVWEQYF. CDR3 in DNA: TGTGCCAGCAGTTCTCAGGGGGTTTGGGAGCAGTACTTC.